Below, 9 T cell receptor beta chains from the same sample are listed, as sequenced in a study of blood T cell repertoires in COVID-19. The repertoire was sequenced with immunoSEQ multiplex PCR; TCRdb's copy has only in-frame clones and lacks some. Seen here are some 380,000 clones, over 65% observed once, and the top ten hold 1.1%. The sequencing input was peripheral blood. These receptors were taken from a human donor with acute or convalescent COVID-19. The donor label of this sample is uncertain.

The chain recombines TRBV19 with TRBJ2-2, with TRBD1 identical over 8 bases. Trimming removed 3 bases from V and 0 bases from J; junction bases left unmatched: 9. Germline V gene lookup returns CDR1 LNHDA and CDR2 SQIVND (reference sequence). This CDR3 spans 18 amino acids. CDR3 sequence: CASSMGQGAPANTGELFF. CDR3 bases: TGTGCCAGTAGTATGGGGCAGGGGGCCCCGGCGAACACCGGGGAGCTGTTTTTT.

The CDR3 is CAWSPLPGTGSEKLFF. CDR3 coding DNA: TGTGCCTGGAGTCCTTTGCCGGGGACAGGGTCGGAAAAACTGTTTTTT. The rearrangement links TRBV30 to TRBJ1-4, with 9 bases matching TRBD1. This CDR3 has 16 residues. Trimming removed 2 bases from V and 8 bases from J; junction bases left unmatched: 12. The V gene's germline CDR1 is GTSNPN and CDR2 SVGIG (reference sequence).

The chain is built from TRBV29-1 and TRBJ2-2; 7 bases fit TRBD2. J gave up 6 bases and V 2 bases, and 3 bases lay outside the gene matches. Germline CDR1 and CDR2: SQVTM and ANQGSEA. The CDR3 is made up of 13 amino acids. CDR3 nucleotide sequence: TGCAGCGTTGAAAACAGCGGGGCCGGGGAGCTGTTTTTT. This sequence encodes CSVENSGAGELFF.

The chain recombines TRBV19 with TRBJ1-3, with D maybe TRBD1 (6 bases). The CDR3 has 13 amino acids. Germline CDR1 reads LNHDA; CDR2 reads SQIVND (reference sequence). The V and J ends lost 9 bases and 1 base respectively, with 10 bases between them. The CDR3 loop reads CASLQGSGNTIYF. The CDR3 region has the DNA TGTGCCAGCTTACAGGGTTCTGGAAACACCATATATTTT.

This chain connects TRBV19 to TRBJ1-6; 7 nucleotides match TRBD1. V was clipped by 5 bases and J by 11 bases; unmatched bases: 3. The CDR3 is made up of 12 amino acids. Germline V CDR1 and CDR2: LNHDA, SQIVND (reference sequence). This CDR3 is CASSQGEPPLHF. Written as DNA, the CDR3 is TGTGCCAGTAGTCAGGGGGAGCCACCCCTCCACTTT. The whole variable domain, filled in from reference TRBV19 and TRBJ1-6, reads DGGITQSPKYLFRKEGQNVTLSCEQNLNHDAMYWYRQDPGQGLRLIYYSQIVNDFQKGDIAEGYSVSREKKESFPLTVTSAQKNPTAFYLCASSQGEPPLHFGNGTRLTVT.

The rearrangement joins TRBV6-5 to TRBJ2-5, with 9 bases that match TRBD2. V shed 0 bases, J shed 2 bases, and the junction held 4 bases outside the gene matches. The germline gives CDR1 MNHEY, CDR2 SVGAGI. The CDR3 contains 16 residues. CDR3 loop: CASSYSGTSKQETQYF. DNA of the CDR3: TGTGCCAGCAGTTACTCGGGGACTAGCAAACAAGAGACCCAGTACTTC.

At least ten counts were recorded for this clone. The DNA of the CDR3 is TGCAGCGCCCAGGGACTAGCGAGAGATACGCAGTATTTT. It codes for CSAQGLARDTQYF. V usage is TRBV29-1 and J usage is TRBJ2-3, with 10 bases matching TRBD2. The CDR3 runs to 13 residues. Germline V gene lookup returns CDR1 SQVTM and CDR2 ANQGSEA. The J segment lost 5 bases and the V segment lost 7 bases, leaving 6 bases of the junction unmatched.

The V call is TRBV6-5, the J call TRBJ1-6; D is possibly TRBD1 (6 bases). The CDR3 extends over 16 amino acids. Germline CDR1 is MNHEY and CDR2 is SVGAGI. With 0 bases removed from V and 13 bases from J, the gap between germline ends came to 19 bases. The CDR3 spells CASSYSGAQASRPLHF. For the CDR3, the DNA is TGTGCCAGCAGTTACTCGGGGGCACAGGCAAGCAGGCCCCTCCACTTT.

The V call is TRBV19, the J call TRBJ1-5, with 10 bases matching TRBD1. CDR3 size: 18 residues. Germline CDR1 LNHDA, CDR2 SQIVND (reference sequence). Trimming took 6 bases from V and 6 from J; bases not matched to a gene: 17. The CDR3 sequence: CASSTLTGTGVFSQPQHF. The CDR3 nucleotides are TGTGCCAGTAGCACCTTGACCGGGACAGGGGTTTTTAGTCAGCCCCAGCATTTT.